This is a list of T cell receptor beta chains from one sample in a study of cytomegalovirus exposure and HLA in healthy donors. TCRdb keeps only in-frame clones here, not all; method: immunoSEQ multiplex PCR. This sample has 100,000 or so clones; more than 60% occur once, and the top ten carry around 5%. Material: PBMCs. The receptor source for this set is a young woman in good health and CMV-seropositive. Each CDR3 is given with its conserved first and last residue. The D gene is left open where the match is weak. Some rows mark clone size as missing; the rest say once, few, many or name a class of expanded clone.

v_gene: TRBV19; j_gene: TRBJ2-7; abundance: .; d_gene: TRBD1; CDR3nt: TGTGCCAGTAGCCCACAGGGGTCCGAGCAGTACTTC; CDR3aa: CASSPQGSEQYF
v_gene: TRBV4-1; j_gene: TRBJ2-7; abundance: .; d_gene: TRBD1; CDR3nt: TGCGCCAGCAGCCAAGTGACCGGGACAGGTAACTACGAGCAGTACTTC; CDR3aa: CASSQVTGTGNYEQYF
v_gene: TRBV29-1; j_gene: TRBJ2-1; abundance: .; d_gene: .; CDR3nt: TGCAGCCCGAGACTCTACAATGAGCAGTTCTTC; CDR3aa: CSPRLYNEQFF
v_gene: TRBV7-9; j_gene: TRBJ2-1; abundance: .; d_gene: TRBD2; CDR3nt: TGTGCCAGCAGCTTGTCGACTAGCGGGAATGAGCAGTTCTTC; CDR3aa: CASSLSTSGNEQFF
v_gene: TRBV19; j_gene: TRBJ2-7; abundance: .; d_gene: TRBD2; CDR3nt: TGTGCCAGTAGTAGGACTAGCGGGAGTTCCTACGAGCAGTACTTC; CDR3aa: CASSRTSGSSYEQYF
v_gene: TRBV5-1; j_gene: TRBJ2-7; abundance: .; d_gene: .; CDR3nt: TGCGCCAGCAGCTTGGCGGAGGAGCAGTACTTC; CDR3aa: CASSLAEEQYF
v_gene: TRBV5-1; j_gene: TRBJ2-3; abundance: .; d_gene: TRBD1; CDR3nt: TGCGCCAGCAGCAGTGCTTGGACAGGAGGTGACACAGATACGCAGTATTTT; CDR3aa: CASSSAWTGGDTDTQYF
v_gene: TRBV18; j_gene: TRBJ1-1; abundance: .; d_gene: TRBD1; CDR3nt: TGTGCCAGCTCACCACGACAGGGTAACACTGAAGCTTTCTTT; CDR3aa: CASSPRQGNTEAFF
v_gene: TRBV29-1; j_gene: TRBJ2-7; abundance: .; d_gene: TRBD1; CDR3nt: TGCAGCGTCCCGGGACAGTACTCCTACGAGCAGTACTTC; CDR3aa: CSVPGQYSYEQYF
v_gene: TRBV6-5; j_gene: TRBJ2-7; abundance: .; d_gene: TRBD2; CDR3nt: TGTGCCACCCGGCGGGAGACCTACGAGCAGTACTTC; CDR3aa: CATRRETYEQYF
v_gene: TRBV2; j_gene: TRBJ2-7; abundance: .; d_gene: TRBD2; CDR3nt: TGTGCCAGCAGTGAAGCAGGGGGGGCTAGCGGGGACGAGCAGTACTTC; CDR3aa: CASSEAGGASGDEQYF
v_gene: TRBV19; j_gene: TRBJ1-1; abundance: .; d_gene: .; CDR3nt: TGTGCCAGTAGTCCAGGGGTGGCGAACACTGAAGCTTTCTTT; CDR3aa: CASSPGVANTEAFF
v_gene: TRBV5-1; j_gene: TRBJ2-7; abundance: .; d_gene: .; CDR3nt: TGCGCCAGCAGCTTGGATTGGGGGCGAGCGGTCTACGAGCAGTACTTC; CDR3aa: CASSLDWGRAVYEQYF
v_gene: TRBV4-1; j_gene: TRBJ2-1; abundance: few; d_gene: TRBD2; CDR3nt: TGCGCCAGCAGCCAAGCGGGTGTGGTAGCGGGAACCTACAATGAGCAGTTCTTC; CDR3aa: CASSQAGVVAGTYNEQFF
v_gene: TRBV7-9; j_gene: TRBJ2-3; abundance: .; d_gene: TRBD2; CDR3nt: TGTGCCAGAACGAGCGGGAAAGATGGGGCAGATACGCAGTATTTT; CDR3aa: CARTSGKDGADTQYF
v_gene: TRBV29-1; j_gene: TRBJ2-3; abundance: few; d_gene: TRBD2; CDR3nt: TGCAGCGTGACTAGCGGGAGGCTCTCCACAGATACGCAGTATTTT; CDR3aa: CSVTSGRLSTDTQYF
v_gene: TRBV5-1; j_gene: TRBJ2-7; abundance: .; d_gene: TRBD1; CDR3nt: TGCGCCAGCAGCCTCGGGACAGACGCCTACGAGCAGTACTTC; CDR3aa: CASSLGTDAYEQYF
v_gene: TRBV7-2; j_gene: TRBJ2-3; abundance: .; d_gene: .; CDR3nt: TGTGCCAGCAGCTTAGGGGGAGCAGATACGCAGTATTTT; CDR3aa: CASSLGGADTQYF
v_gene: TRBV5-1; j_gene: TRBJ2-1; abundance: .; d_gene: TRBD2; CDR3nt: TGCGCCAGCAGCTCATCTAGCGGGAGGGTGGCGGGGAATGAGCAGTTCTTC; CDR3aa: CASSSSSGRVAGNEQFF
v_gene: TRBV9; j_gene: TRBJ2-1; abundance: .; d_gene: .; CDR3nt: TGTGCCAGCGACGGACTACCATATACTACAATGGGGCAGTTCTTC; CDR3aa: CASDGLPYTTMGQFF
v_gene: TRBV7-9; j_gene: TRBJ1-2; abundance: .; d_gene: .; CDR3nt: TGTGCCAGCAGCTTAGACGGTCCCTATGGCTACACCTTC; CDR3aa: CASSLDGPYGYTF
v_gene: TRBV7-9; j_gene: TRBJ2-2; abundance: .; d_gene: .; CDR3nt: TGTGCCAGCAGCTATACTGCAGCGGGCCCCGGGGAGCTGTTTTTT; CDR3aa: CASSYTAAGPGELFF
v_gene: TRBV5-6; j_gene: TRBJ1-4; abundance: few; d_gene: .; CDR3nt: TGTGCCAGCAGCTTGGCCGGGTGGCGTAATGAAAAACTGTTTTTT; CDR3aa: CASSLAGWRNEKLFF
v_gene: TRBV27; j_gene: TRBJ2-7; abundance: .; d_gene: .; CDR3nt: TGTGCCAGCAGTCCGAACCCTAGGGGGGGCGAGCAGTACTTC; CDR3aa: CASSPNPRGGEQYF
v_gene: TRBV5-1; j_gene: TRBJ2-1; abundance: .; d_gene: TRBD2; CDR3nt: TGCGCCAGCAGCTTGGCTAGCGGGAGATATATGAATGAGCAGTTCTTC; CDR3aa: CASSLASGRYMNEQFF
v_gene: TRBV6-5; j_gene: TRBJ2-7; abundance: .; d_gene: .; CDR3nt: TGTGCCAGCAGGTACAACAGGGTAGCCTACGAGCAGTACTTC; CDR3aa: CASRYNRVAYEQYF
v_gene: TRBV7-8; j_gene: TRBJ1-2; abundance: .; d_gene: .; CDR3nt: TGTGCCAGCAGGGTAGACAGCTACTATGGCTACACCTTC; CDR3aa: CASRVDSYYGYTF
v_gene: TRBV6-1; j_gene: TRBJ2-7; abundance: .; d_gene: .; CDR3nt: TGTGCCAGCAGTGAAATACTCGAGCAGTACTTC; CDR3aa: CASSEILEQYF
v_gene: TRBV4-3; j_gene: TRBJ1-2; abundance: .; d_gene: TRBD1; CDR3nt: TGCGCCAGCAGCCAAGAAGGACAGGGGGTCTATGGCTACACCTTC; CDR3aa: CASSQEGQGVYGYTF
v_gene: TRBV2; j_gene: TRBJ2-6; abundance: .; d_gene: TRBD2; CDR3nt: TGTGCCAGCAGAGCGGGGTCTGGGGCCAACGTCCTGACTTTC; CDR3aa: CASRAGSGANVLTF
v_gene: TRBV29-1; j_gene: TRBJ2-7; abundance: .; d_gene: .; CDR3nt: TGCAGCGTTGAATCGCCTAGCACGGCCTACGAGCAGTACTTC; CDR3aa: CSVESPSTAYEQYF
v_gene: TRBV28; j_gene: TRBJ2-7; abundance: .; d_gene: TRBD1; CDR3nt: TGTGCCAGCAGTTTAGGCCGGACAGGGGCCTACGAGCAGTACTTC; CDR3aa: CASSLGRTGAYEQYF
v_gene: TRBV28; j_gene: TRBJ2-6; abundance: .; d_gene: TRBD2; CDR3nt: TGTGCCAGCAAACTAGCGGGAGGGGCTGGGGCCAACGTCCTGACTTTC; CDR3aa: CASKLAGGAGANVLTF
v_gene: TRBV7-6; j_gene: TRBJ2-3; abundance: .; d_gene: TRBD2; CDR3nt: TGTGCCAGCAGCTTAGTGCCTAGCGGGAGCACAGATACGCAGTATTTT; CDR3aa: CASSLVPSGSTDTQYF
v_gene: TRBV4-1; j_gene: TRBJ2-7; abundance: .; d_gene: TRBD2; CDR3nt: TGCGCCAGCAGTTCCCACCGACTAGCGGGAGGCTACGAGCAGTACTTC; CDR3aa: CASSSHRLAGGYEQYF
v_gene: TRBV5-1; j_gene: TRBJ2-5; abundance: .; d_gene: TRBD1; CDR3nt: TGCGCCAGCAGCTTGGCCGGACAGGAAAGTATAGAGACCCAGTACTTC; CDR3aa: CASSLAGQESIETQYF
v_gene: TRBV4-2; j_gene: TRBJ2-5; abundance: .; d_gene: TRBD2; CDR3nt: TGTGCCAGCAGCCAAGATACTAGCGGGTTTCGGGAGACCCAGTACTTC; CDR3aa: CASSQDTSGFRETQYF
v_gene: TRBV5-1; j_gene: TRBJ2-7; abundance: .; d_gene: TRBD2; CDR3nt: TGCGCCAGCAGCTTGGTCCCCGGACTAGTCAGCGAGCAGTACTTC; CDR3aa: CASSLVPGLVSEQYF
v_gene: TRBV5-1; j_gene: TRBJ1-1; abundance: .; d_gene: .; CDR3nt: TGCGCCAGCAGCTTGGCGGGGGTGGGGGAAGCTTTCTTT; CDR3aa: CASSLAGVGEAFF
v_gene: TRBV5-1; j_gene: TRBJ2-7; abundance: .; d_gene: .; CDR3nt: TGCGCCAGCAGTTTCCTGAGTGACTACGAGCAGTACTTC; CDR3aa: CASSFLSDYEQYF
v_gene: TRBV7-9; j_gene: TRBJ2-1; abundance: .; d_gene: .; CDR3nt: TGTGCCAGCAGCCGTGTGGAGTACAATGAGCAGTTCTTC; CDR3aa: CASSRVEYNEQFF
v_gene: TRBV25-1; j_gene: TRBJ2-1; abundance: .; d_gene: .; CDR3nt: TGTGCCAGCAGTGGCAGGGCTTCTTCATACAATGAGCAGTTCTTC; CDR3aa: CASSGRASSYNEQFF
v_gene: TRBV5-8; j_gene: TRBJ2-4; abundance: .; d_gene: .; CDR3nt: TGTGCCAGCAGCCTCCGTAACATTCAGTACTTC; CDR3aa: CASSLRNIQYF
v_gene: TRBV28; j_gene: TRBJ2-7; abundance: .; d_gene: TRBD1; CDR3nt: TGTGCCAGCAGTCCGGCCGACAGGGGGCACTACGAGCAGTACTTC; CDR3aa: CASSPADRGHYEQYF
v_gene: TRBV13; j_gene: TRBJ1-1; abundance: once; d_gene: .; CDR3nt: TGTGCCAGCAGCGAAGGCGGGACTGAAGCTTTCTTT; CDR3aa: CASSEGGTEAFF
v_gene: TRBV5-4; j_gene: TRBJ1-1; abundance: .; d_gene: .; CDR3nt: TGTGCCAGCAGCAGGGGTACTGAAGCTTTCTTT; CDR3aa: CASSRGTEAFF